This paragraph reports one TCR beta chain. The target antigen is unknown. No patient had autoimmune disease or received systemic immunosuppression. V was clipped by 0 bases and J by 1 base; unmatched bases: 2. The CDR3 extends over 15 amino acids. Germline V gene lookup returns CDR1 SGDLS and CDR2 YYNGEE. The data were produced by immunoSEQ multiplex PCR, yet TCRdb's version contains in-frame clones alone and is incomplete. The table has 34,000 or so clones, 81% seen once; the top ten hold around 20%. The data belong to a study of OX40 agonist ivuxolimab in advanced cancers. Study summary: Eligibility admitted prior anti-PD-1, anti-PD-L1 or anti-CTLA-4 therapy; roughly 37% had some.

Findings of the study overall: CD4+ and CD8+ blood T cells expanded clonally by week 6 at 0.1 to 3.0 mg/kg.

The input for sequencing was CD4+ or CD8+ T cells sorted from blood, taken in a trial of the OX40 agonist ivuxolimab. The receptor comes from an adult with an advanced solid tumor such as melanoma, head and neck, liver or kidney cancer. The V and J genes are TRBV9 and TRBJ2-7; 9 bases agree with TRBD2. The CDR3 reads CASSVGLAASYEQYF. The CDR3 region has the DNA TGTGCCAGCAGCGTAGGACTAGCGGCATCCTACGAGCAGTACTTC.